A selection of T cell receptor beta chains follows, all from one sample in a study of T cells in Graves' hyperthyroidism and ophthalmopathy. Via MiXCR, TCRdb re-called the multiplex PCR reads, giving one row per CDR3 protein. This table holds roughly 600,000 distinct CDR3 sequences, 13% to 15% found once. Sequences were obtained from blood. The origin of the receptors is a woman aged 50 to 65 with Graves' ophthalmopathy. CDR3s include the opening cysteine and the closing phenylalanine or tryptophan. Fields, in order: V gene, D gene, clone size, J gene, CDR3 DNA, CDR3 protein. The D gene is left open where the match is weak. The size entry is marked missing in some rows and otherwise reads once, few, many or a size class.

TRBV19,TRBD1,few,TRBJ1-5,TGTGCCAGTAGTAGGGACAGGGGCTCGGGGATTAGCAATCAGCCCCAGCATTTT,CASSRDRGSGISNQPQHF
TRBV20-1,TRBD2,many,TRBJ2-1,TGCAGTGCTAGAGGCGGGAGTTCATACAATGAGCAGTTCTTC,CSARGGSSYNEQFF
TRBV4-1,.,few,TRBJ2-1,TGCGCCAGCAGCCAACCCATTTGGCACAATGAGCAGTTCTTC,CASSQPIWHNEQFF
TRBV10-3,.,few,TRBJ2-7,TGTGCCATCAGTGAGGGCCTAGCCCAAACCGGTCACTACGAGCAGTACTTC,CAISEGLAQTGHYEQYF
TRBV7-2,.,many,TRBJ1-2,TGTGCCAGCAGCAGCTACGGACAGCCCTATGGCTACACCTTC,CASSSYGQPYGYTF
TRBV5-1,TRBD2,few,TRBJ2-3,TGCGCCAGCAGCTTGTGGGCCCCTGCGGGAGCGGCAGATACGCAGTATTTT,CASSLWAPAGAADTQYF
TRBV10-3,TRBD2,many,TRBJ2-1,TGTGCCATCAGTGACGGCGGGAGAAGCAATGAGCAGTTCTTC,CAISDGGRSNEQFF
TRBV5-5,TRBD2,few,TRBJ2-6,TGTGCCAGCAGCTTGCTAGCGGGAGTGCCCCACGTCCTGACTTTC,CASSLLAGVPHVLTF
TRBV19,.,.,TRBJ2-7,TGTGCATCTAACGCCGGGGCCCTCTACGAGCAGTACTTC,CASNAGALYEQYF
TRBV27,TRBD2,many,TRBJ2-7,TGTGCCAGCAGTTTATACCCGGGACTAGCGGGCGGGTACGAGCAGTACTTC,CASSLYPGLAGGYEQYF